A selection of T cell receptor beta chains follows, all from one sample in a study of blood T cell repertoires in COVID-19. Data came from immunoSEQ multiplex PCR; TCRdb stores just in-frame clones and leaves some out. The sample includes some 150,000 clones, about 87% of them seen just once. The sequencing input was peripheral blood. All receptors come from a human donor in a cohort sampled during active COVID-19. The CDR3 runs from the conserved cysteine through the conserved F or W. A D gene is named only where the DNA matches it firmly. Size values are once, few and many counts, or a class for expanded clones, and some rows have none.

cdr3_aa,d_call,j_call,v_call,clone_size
CASSITVTGWQPQHF,.,TRBJ1-5,TRBV19,once
CASSLGGELQFF,.,TRBJ2-1,TRBV5-1,.
CASSGEGQDEQFF,TRBD2,TRBJ2-1,TRBV9,.
CASTDRGAYEQYF,TRBD1,TRBJ2-7,TRBV6-5,.
CSVGPRGPTEAFF,TRBD1,TRBJ1-1,TRBV29-1,.
CASSQIQGVEAFF,.,TRBJ1-1,TRBV7-7,.
CASSVDSGGNTGELFF,TRBD2,TRBJ2-2,TRBV9,.
CASSEVRGVGGANVLTF,.,TRBJ2-6,TRBV6-1,.
CASSQEGQLNTEAFF,TRBD1,TRBJ1-1,TRBV4-1,.
CASSEGVVQTNEKLFF,.,TRBJ1-4,TRBV7-9,.
CSASWTSGLETQYF,TRBD2,TRBJ2-5,TRBV20-1,.
CAARQGPRTEAFF,TRBD1,TRBJ1-1,TRBV12-3/TRBV12-4,.
CASSLVGVSTDTQYF,.,TRBJ2-3,TRBV5-1,many
CASSKAGQETQYF,TRBD2,TRBJ2-5,TRBV7-3,once
CASSRGLDGELFF,.,TRBJ2-2,TRBV5-5,.